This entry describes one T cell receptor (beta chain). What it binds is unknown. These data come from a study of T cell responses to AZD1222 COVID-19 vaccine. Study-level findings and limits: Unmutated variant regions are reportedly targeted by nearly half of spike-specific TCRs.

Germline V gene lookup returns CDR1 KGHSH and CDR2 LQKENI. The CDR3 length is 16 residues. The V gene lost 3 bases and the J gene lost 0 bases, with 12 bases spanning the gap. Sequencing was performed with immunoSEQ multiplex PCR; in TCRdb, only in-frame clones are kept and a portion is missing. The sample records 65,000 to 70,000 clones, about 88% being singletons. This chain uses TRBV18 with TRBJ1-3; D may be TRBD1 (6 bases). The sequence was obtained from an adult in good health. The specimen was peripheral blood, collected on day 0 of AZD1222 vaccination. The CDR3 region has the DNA TGTGCCAGCTCACCTCTGACAGGCTACTCTGGAAACACCATATATTTT. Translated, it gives CASSPLTGYSGNTIYF.